This TCR beta chain derives from a study of blood T cell repertoires in COVID-19. Study overall: Acute and convalescent COVID-19 samples came from the United States, Italy and Spain. From T cells, B-cell-depleted T cells, or PBMCs came the material, which was cDNA or gDNA.

Per the germline V gene, CDR1 is GTSNPN and CDR2 is SVGIG (reference sequence). This CDR3 is 13 amino acids long. Trimming shortened V by 0 bases and J by 6 bases, and 8 bases separated the two germline ends. Method: immunoSEQ multiplex PCR; TCRdb's copy keeps in-frame clones and lacks some. The profile covers roughly 440,000 clones, with 88% appearing a single time and 10% to 15% taken by the ten largest. The chain recombines TRBV30 with TRBJ2-2; D possibly corresponds to TRBD2 (5 bases). The sequence was obtained from a woman aged 50 to 65 with COVID-19, enrolled during active disease. Sequenced: peripheral blood. CDR3 in amino acids: CAWSVLGAGELFF. The CDR3 DNA reads as TGTGCCTGGAGTGTACTCGGGGCCGGGGAGCTGTTTTTT. Full variable domain (outside the CDR3, taken from reference TRBV30 and TRBJ2-2): SQTIHQWPATLVQPVGSPLSLECTVEGTSNPNLYWYRQAAGRGLQLLFYSVGIGQISSEVPQNLSASRPQDRQFILSSKKLLLSDSGFYLCAWSVLGAGELFFGEGSRLTVL.